One and the same sample provided the 20 T cell receptor beta chains below, sequenced in a study of circulating CD8 cells and anti-PD-1 response in melanoma. The QIAseq Immune Repertoire TCR panel built the libraries from about 14 ng of total RNA. TCRdb reanalysed the reads using MiXCR and keeps one entry per CDR3 protein. The sample holds about 290 distinct CDR3 sequences; approximately 6.9% are singletons and the top ten take around 55%. Four subsets defined by PD-1 and/or TIGIT were sorted from live CD3+CD8+TCRalphabeta+ cells. The sequencing used CD8+ T cells from PBMCs, collected at baseline or after one month of anti-PD-1 therapy (not recorded which). All receptors derive from a human donor with melanoma.

Sample share makes this clonotype medium-sized. The J gene is TRBJ1-6, the V gene TRBV19; D call uncertain. The CDR3 is 16 residues long. The germline V gene encodes CDR1 LNHDA and CDR2 SQIVND (reference sequence). V lost 5 bases to trimming and J lost 0 bases, with 11 bases between them. The CDR3, as DNA: TGTGCCAGTAGTCTGACTGCGAGCTCCTATAATTCACCCCTCCACTTT. This encodes CASSLTASSYNSPLHF.

By share, this clonotype counts as large. The chain employs TRBV6-2 or TRBV6-3 and TRBJ2-1; D ambiguous. There are 15 residues in the CDR3. V was shortened by 2 bases and J by 3 bases, with 11 bases between the two germline ends. The germline gives CDR1 MNHEY, CDR2 SVGEGT. CDR3 sequence: CASSYEDGYYNEQFF. CDR3 DNA sequence: TGTGCCAGCAGTTACGAGGACGGGTACTACAATGAGCAGTTCTTC.

This clonotype showed up just once. Without the conserved terminal phenylalanine or tryptophan, this CDR3 likely stems from a read error. V gene TRBV2 combines with J gene TRBJ2-7; D is undetermined. The germline gives CDR1 SNHLY, CDR2 FYNNEI. This CDR3 has 15 amino acids. CDR3 bases: TGTGCCTGCAGTGAAAATCCGGGCCTATCCTACGAGCAGTACCTC. Encoded protein: CACSENPGLSYEQYL.

This clonotype is large in the sample. The chain is built from TRBV20-1 and TRBJ1-2; 7 bases are a match to TRBD1. The CDR3 extends over 14 amino acids. The V and J ends lost 0 bases and 4 bases, in that order; junction bases with no gene match: 5. Germline lookup yields CDR1 DFQATT and CDR2 SNEGSKA (reference sequence). CDR3 residues: CSAREVDRIYGYTF. DNA of the CDR3: TGCAGTGCTAGAGAGGTGGACAGGATCTATGGCTACACCTTC.

This clonotype counts as medium-sized (0.01 to 0.1%). The rearrangement joins TRBV19 to TRBJ2-7; possible D gene TRBD2, 6 bases. V was clipped by 3 bases and J by 1 base, with 10 bases between them. From germline, CDR1 is LNHDA and CDR2 SQIVND (reference sequence). The CDR3 has 14 amino acids. The CDR3 sequence: CASSIGAGSYEQYF. In nucleotides, the CDR3 is TGTGCCAGTAGTATCGGGGCGGGGTCCTACGAGCAGTACTTC.

This chain joins TRBV27 and TRBJ2-2; D gene unclear. Trimming left V 4 bases short and J 2 bases short, with 11 bases between. The CDR3 has 15 residues. Germline CDR1 reads MNHEY; CDR2 reads SMNVEV (reference sequence). CDR3 sequence (DNA): TGTGCCAGCAGTTATAGCTTTATCAACACCGGGGAGCTGTTTTTT. It codes for CASSYSFINTGELFF.

By proportion, this clonotype is large. The chain is built from TRBV20-1 and TRBJ2-2; TRBD1 agrees at 8 bases. Germline V gene data show CDR1 as DFQATT and CDR2 as SNEGSKA (reference sequence). V shed 2 bases, J shed 6 bases, and the junction held 11 bases outside the gene matches. The CDR3 runs to 16 residues. In nucleotides, the CDR3 is TGCAGTGCTAGACCCATGGACAGGGTGGGCGCCGGGGAGCTGTTTTTT. Residues: CSARPMDRVGAGELFF.

This clonotype rates as medium-sized (0.01 to 0.1%). V usage is TRBV19 and J usage is TRBJ1-2; unclear D gene. V was shortened by 5 bases and J by 5 bases, with 15 bases between the two germline ends. The CDR3 has 14 amino acids. Germline V gene sequence: CDR1 LNHDA, CDR2 SQIVND (reference sequence). CDR3 sequence: CASSVPGLGYGYTF. The CDR3 region has the DNA TGTGCCAGTAGTGTTCCGGGTTTAGGGTATGGCTACACCTTC.

By its share, this clonotype is medium-sized. The chain employs TRBV28 and TRBJ2-1; possibly TRBD1 for D (6 bases). Trimming cost V 3 bases and J 3 bases, with 9 bases left between them. CDR3 size: 14 residues. The germline V gene encodes CDR1 MDHEN and CDR2 SYDVKM. Here the CDR3 DNA reads TGTGCCAGCAGTTTTGAAGGGGGCTACAATGAGCAGTTCTTC. It translates to CASSFEGGYNEQFF.

This clonotype is large. The V gene is TRBV14, the J gene TRBJ2-3, with a tentative D call TRBD2 (6 bases). Per germline, CDR1 SGHDN and CDR2 FVKESK. V lost 4 bases and J lost 5, with 16 bases in between. CDR3 size: 15 residues. CDR3 nucleotides: TGTGCCAGCAGCCCGGGAGCGGCGAACATAGATACGCAGTATTTT. Its protein product is CASSPGAANIDTQYF.

Regarding this clonotype: This could be a read error, since a much larger clone is one nucleotide away. The chain uses TRBV19 and TRBJ1-3; D perhaps matches TRBD1 (6 bases). The CDR3 is 16 amino acids. The germline V gene has CDR1 LNHDA and CDR2 SQIVND (reference sequence). Trimming shortened V by 11 bases and J by 2 bases, and 22 bases separated the two germline ends. This CDR3 is CAHRGAGEATGNTIYF. The CDR3 bases are TGTGCCCACCGGGGAGCAGGGGAAGCGACTGGAAACACCATATATTTT.

This clonotype is termed large. The J gene is TRBJ2-5, the V gene TRBV20-1; 7 bases match TRBD2. Looked up from germline, CDR1 is DFQATT and CDR2 is SNEGSKA (reference sequence). Trimming removed 6 bases from V and 1 base from J; junction bases left unmatched: 14. This CDR3 has 16 amino acids. The CDR3 DNA is TGCAGTGCCTGGGGGGGAGGCGTATTGACCCAAGAGACCCAGTACTTC. Protein: CSAWGGGVLTQETQYF.

By proportion, this clonotype is medium-sized. One end of the junction varies from germline; a read error may be responsible. The chain is built from TRBV2 and TRBJ2-7; perhaps TRBD1 as D (6 bases). In germline, CDR1 is SNHLY, CDR2 FYNNEI. The CDR3 covers 12 residues. CDR3 DNA: TGTACCAGCAAACAGGGTCTACGGGAGCAGTACTTC. This gives the protein CTSKQGLREQYF.

This clonotype qualifies as large (0.1 to 1%). The chain combines TRBV23-1 with TRBJ2-7, with D tentatively TRBD1 (6 bases). TRBV23-1 is assigned to the ORF class and has an uncertain function. The V end was cut by 4 bases, the J end by 3 bases, with 10 bases between. The CDR3 length is 13 residues. Here the CDR3 DNA reads TGCGCCAGCAGTCCGGGGACAAGCTACGAGCAGTACTTC. It encodes CASSPGTSYEQYF.

By proportion, this clonotype is large. This chain connects TRBV19 to TRBJ2-7; the D gene is possibly TRBD2 (5 bases). Deletions cut 7 bases from V and 1 base from J, with 14 bases between. The V gene's germline CDR1 is LNHDA and CDR2 SQIVND (reference sequence). This CDR3 region has 14 residues. The CDR3 sequence is CASTPDGESYEQYF. As DNA, the CDR3 is TGTGCCAGTACCCCTGACGGGGAGTCCTACGAGCAGTACTTC.

This clonotype came up a few times. V is TRBV25-1 and J is TRBJ2-7; D remains unclear. The germline V gene has CDR1 MGHDK and CDR2 SYGVNS. CDR3 length: 12 residues. With 6 bases removed from V and 2 bases from J, the gap between germline ends came to 8 bases. In DNA form, the CDR3 reads TGTGCCAGCAGCACCAATCCCTACGAGCAGTACTTC. Protein product: CASSTNPYEQYF.

This clonotype is large. The CDR3 DNA follows: TGCAGCGTGGTGGGGTTTTTGGGGAGAACTAACTATGGCTACACCTTC. As protein: CSVVGFLGRTNYGYTF. The gene calls are TRBV29-1 and TRBJ1-2; D ambiguous. V shed 6 bases and J shed 0 bases, with 20 bases lying between them. This CDR3 spans 16 amino acids. The germline V gene encodes CDR1 SQVTM and CDR2 ANQGSEA.

By share, this clonotype ranks as large (0.1 to 1%). The J gene is TRBJ2-3, the V gene TRBV12-3 or TRBV12-4; D is ambiguous. V lost 7 bases to trimming and J lost 0 bases, with 14 bases between them. The CDR3 covers 15 residues. DNA of the CDR3: TGTGCCAGCAACCACCCCGCCACTAGCACAGATACGCAGTATTTT. Its translation is CASNHPATSTDTQYF.

This clonotype rates as large (0.1 to 1%). The chain is built from TRBV28 and TRBJ2-7; maybe TRBD2 (5 bases). With 10 bases removed from V and 3 bases from J, the gap between germline ends came to 19 bases. Germline V gives CDR1 MDHEN, CDR2 SYDVKM. The CDR3 is 14 amino acids. The CDR3 is CANHRGSKVYEQYF. The CDR3 coding sequence is TGTGCCAACCACCGAGGGTCAAAGGTCTACGAGCAGTACTTC.

This clonotype is classed as large. This chain joins TRBV20-1 and TRBJ2-7; weak D call: TRBD1 (6 bases). V lost 6 bases and J 2 bases, leaving 17 bases between the germline ends. The germline V gene encodes CDR1 DFQATT and CDR2 SNEGSKA (reference sequence). This CDR3 is built from 14 residues. The CDR3 loop is CSASQSRGTYEQYF. The CDR3 nucleotides read TGCAGTGCCAGTCAATCAAGGGGGACCTACGAGCAGTACTTC.